The T cell receptor (beta chain) described here comes from a study of Graves' ophthalmopathy and Graves' hyperthyroidism. The authors amplified TCR beta CDR3 regions, and they did so from RNA transcripts for repertoire sequencing. HTBI-primed RT-PCR formed the first round, and a multiplex PCR formed the second. TCRdb itself ran the multiplex PCR reads through MiXCR, one entry per CDR3 protein. The sample holds a few hundred thousand distinct CDR3 sequences, approximately 18% seen once. This CDR3 has 15 residues. Trimming left V 4 bases short and J 4 bases short, with 19 bases between. The germline V gene encodes CDR1 GTSNPN and CDR2 SVGIG (reference sequence).

This TCR came from an adult woman with stable Graves' hyperthyroidism. The J gene is TRBJ1-2, the V gene TRBV30, with D uncertain. Input material: peripheral blood. The CDR3 reads CAWTVGLGIVYGYTF. CDR3 in DNA: TGTGCCTGGACCGTCGGCCTCGGGATAGTCTATGGCTACACCTTC.